This TCR beta chain was retrieved from a study of spatial heterogeneity in lung cancer. Time point specified: blood at routine non-recurrence follow-up after resection. The CDR3 is made up of 14 amino acids. V was pared by 6 bases and J by 0 bases, with 5 bases of the junction left unmatched. CDR1 and CDR2 from the germline V gene are MNHEY and SVGEGT. TCRdb itself ran the 5' RACE reads through MiXCR, one entry per CDR3 protein. There are 45,000 to 55,000 distinct CDR3 sequences in the sample; about an eighth occur only once, and 32% lies in the top ten. The rearrangement links TRBV6-2 or TRBV6-3 to TRBJ2-7; TRBD1 matches at 7 bases. The receptor was isolated from a male donor with early-stage non-small cell lung cancer. The starting material was PBMCs, obtained at follow-up. CDR3 DNA sequence: TGTGCCAGCAGGAGACAGGGCCTCTCCTACGAGCAGTACTTC. It codes for CASRRQGLSYEQYF.